What follows are 31 T cell receptor beta chains derived from one specimen sequenced in a study of T-cell memory formation after mild COVID-19. TCRdb called the 5' RACE reads again in MiXCR, with one record for every CDR3 protein. This table holds almost 550,000 distinct CDR3 sequences, about a fifth found once. Input material: PBMCs or a T cell subset sorted from them (not recorded which). Receptors originate from an adult woman who had mild COVID-19 (a few samples of this study predate the infection). Cell type and time point are not known.

This clonotype was counted many times. The chain recombines TRBV11-2 with TRBJ2-3; D call uncertain. Germline V gives CDR1 SGHAT, CDR2 FQNNGV. Trimming left V 1 base short and J 4 bases short, with 9 bases between. This CDR3 region has 14 residues. Here the CDR3 reads CASSLAYGPDTQYF. The DNA of the CDR3 is TGTGCCAGCAGCTTAGCATACGGCCCAGATACGCAGTATTTT.

A few counts support this clonotype. The V call is TRBV7-9, the J call TRBJ1-5; a possible D gene is TRBD1 (5 bases). Germline V lookup: CDR1 SEHNR, CDR2 FQNEAQ (reference sequence). This CDR3 contains 15 residues. V lost 3 bases and J lost 3, with 12 bases in between. The CDR3 here is CASSFSGVLNQPQHF. In nucleotides, the CDR3 is TGTGCCAGCAGCTTTTCGGGGGTCCTCAATCAGCCCCAGCATTTT.

This clonotype was counted between two and nine times. The rearrangement joins TRBV7-8 to TRBJ2-7; D is ambiguous. In germline, CDR1 is SGHVS, CDR2 FQNEAQ. The V end lost 0 bases, the J end lost 1 base, and 7 bases lay between the germline ends. The CDR3 consists of 14 residues. The CDR3 loop is CASSLARLSYEQYF. The DNA of the CDR3 is TGTGCCAGCAGCTTAGCTAGGTTATCCTACGAGCAGTACTTC.

The chain has TRBV7-9 and TRBJ2-7; the D call may be TRBD1 or TRBD2 (6 bases each). Germline V CDR1 and CDR2: SEHNR, FQNEAQ (reference sequence). The CDR3 consists of 17 residues. Trimming left V 0 bases short and J 4 bases short, with 19 bases between. CDR3 protein: CASSLASQGRNSYEQYF. The CDR3 nucleotides are TGTGCCAGCAGCTTAGCGTCTCAGGGGAGGAATTCGTACGAGCAGTACTTC.

This clonotype appeared a few times. J is TRBJ1-4 and V is TRBV7-2; 7 bases line up with TRBD1. Germline lookup yields CDR1 SGHTA and CDR2 FQGNSA. CDR3 length: 15 amino acids. V shed 2 bases and J 4 bases; nucleotides not matched to a gene: 4. In DNA, the CDR3 is TGTGCCAGCAGCTTACAGGGGGGCATTAATGAAAAACTGTTTTTT. It yields the protein CASSLQGGINEKLFF.

This clonotype has ten or more counts. V usage is TRBV7-2 and J usage is TRBJ2-3, with D unresolved. In germline, CDR1 is SGHTA, CDR2 FQGNSA. Trimming removed 5 bases from V and 6 bases from J, with 12 bases in between. This CDR3 has 13 residues. This CDR3 is CASSLTNGDTQYF. As DNA, the CDR3 is TGTGCCAGCAGCCTTACGAACGGGGATACGCAGTATTTT.

In DNA form, the CDR3 reads TGTGCCAGCAGCCAACAGGACTGGGACCATCAGCCCCAGCATTTT. It translates to CASSQQDWDHQPQHF. The J gene is TRBJ1-5, the V gene TRBV7-8; tentative D call: TRBD1 (5 bases). The germline V gene encodes CDR1 SGHVS and CDR2 FQNEAQ. Trimming left V 5 bases short and J 5 bases short, with 16 bases between. This CDR3 contains 15 residues.

This clonotype was counted ten times or more. The chain combines TRBV6-1 with TRBJ1-5, with TRBD1 matching 8 bases. Germline-derived CDR1 and CDR2 are MNHNS and SASEGT. V trimming: 6 bases; J trimming: 7 bases; junction bases outside the gene matches: 5. This CDR3 has 13 amino acids. The CDR3 DNA reads as TGTGCCAGCAGCTTACAGGGGGGGCAGCCCCAGCATTTT. Protein: CASSLQGGQPQHF.

V usage is TRBV9 and J usage is TRBJ1-3; D is unresolved. The CDR3 sequence is 15 residues long. Germline V gives CDR1 SGDLS, CDR2 YYNGEE. Trimming pared 2 bases from V and 0 bases from J, leaving 9 bases between. This chain's CDR3 is CASSVGINSGNTIYF. The CDR3, as DNA: TGTGCCAGCAGCGTGGGGATTAACTCTGGAAACACCATATATTTT.

This clonotype was seen only a few times. The chain uses TRBV4-2 and TRBJ2-7; the D is unclear. Germline CDR1 and CDR2: LGHNA and YNFKEQ. CDR3 length: 13 amino acids. Between the trimmed V and J ends, which lost 4 bases and 3 bases, there was a span of 10 bases. The CDR3 is CASSPPAFYEQYF. In nucleotides, the CDR3 is TGTGCCAGCAGCCCCCCCGCCTTCTACGAGCAGTACTTC.

The chain carries TRBV29-1 and TRBJ2-7; TRBD1 matches 7 bases. Per germline, CDR1 SQVTM and CDR2 ANQGSEA. Trimming cost V 8 bases and J 2 bases; bases outside gene matches: 6. The CDR3 totals 12 residues. The CDR3 reads CSTATGTYEQYF. The CDR3 region has the DNA TGCAGCACCGCGACAGGGACCTACGAGCAGTACTTC.

The rearrangement joins TRBV11-3 to TRBJ1-3; a weak D match, TRBD1 (5 bases). The CDR3 sequence is 17 residues long. Germline values: CDR1 SGHNT, CDR2 YENEEA. V dropped 5 bases and J dropped 0 bases, with 17 bases sitting between them. For the CDR3, the DNA is TGTGCCAGCAGCGGTCGGGACGCCAGATACTCTGGAAACACCATATATTTT. It specifies CASSGRDARYSGNTIYF.

The chain employs TRBV20-1 and TRBJ2-4, with TRBD2 as a possible D gene (5 bases). V gave up 2 bases and J gave up 0 bases, with 14 bases separating them. Per the germline V gene, CDR1 is DFQATT and CDR2 is SNEGSKA (reference sequence). The CDR3 covers 16 residues. CDR3 loop: CSARRGSILAKNIQYF. The CDR3 coding sequence is TGCAGTGCTAGACGGGGTAGCATATTAGCCAAAAACATTCAGTACTTC.

The chain is built from TRBV7-9 and TRBJ2-3, with TRBD1 as a possible D gene (5 bases). V was pared by 5 bases and J by 0 bases, with 12 bases between. CDR1 is SEHNR, CDR2 FQNEAQ, per germline (reference sequence). CDR3 length equals 15 residues. The CDR3 DNA follows: TGTGCCAGCAGCCAAGGGGCAGGGAGCACAGATACGCAGTATTTT. Protein product: CASSQGAGSTDTQYF.

CDR3 loop: CASTRAGQGKGGAFF. In DNA, the CDR3 is TGTGCCAGCACCCGCGCGGGACAGGGGAAGGGGGGCGCTTTCTTT. The chain carries TRBV12-3 or TRBV12-4 and TRBJ1-1, with 10 bases matching TRBD1. This CDR3 region has 15 residues. J was trimmed by 11 bases and V by 7 bases; bases with no gene match: 16.

The chain is built from TRBV7-3 and TRBJ1-1; D is possibly TRBD1 (6 bases). Trimming left V 5 bases short and J 7 bases short, with 14 bases between. CDR3 size: 13 residues. Per the germline V gene, CDR1 is SGHTA and CDR2 is FQGTGA. In DNA form, the CDR3 reads TGTGCCAGCAGCCGCGAAGCCAGGGGTGAAGCTTTCTTT. Its translation is CASSREARGEAFF.

The chain links TRBV7-9 to TRBJ2-3, with 7 bases matching TRBD1. V was clipped by 4 bases and J by 7 bases; unmatched bases: 11. This CDR3 contains 15 residues. The germline gives CDR1 SEHNR, CDR2 FQNEAQ (reference sequence). CDR3 protein: CASSSYRDRSNTQYF. The CDR3 DNA reads as TGTGCCAGCAGCTCCTACCGGGACAGAAGTAATACGCAGTATTTT.

This clonotype has a count of ten or more. V is TRBV20-1 and J is TRBJ2-7; a possible D gene is TRBD1 (5 bases). Trimming cost V 2 bases and J 0 bases, with 11 bases left between them. CDR1 DFQATT and CDR2 SNEGSKA come from the germline V gene (reference sequence). The CDR3 has 14 amino acids. CDR3: CSARNRSYSYEQYF. CDR3 nucleotide sequence: TGCAGTGCTAGAAACAGGTCGTACTCCTACGAGCAGTACTTC.

In its sample, this clonotype was seen once. This chain links TRBV9 with TRBJ2-1; D is ambiguous. This CDR3 has 13 amino acids. Trimming removed 2 bases at V and 3 bases at J, with 6 bases between. Per the germline V gene, CDR1 is SGDLS and CDR2 is YYNGEE. The CDR3 protein is CASSVTYYNEQFF. CDR3 in DNA: TGTGCCAGCAGCGTCACATACTACAATGAGCAGTTCTTC. Full variable domain (missing parts from reference TRBV9 and TRBJ2-1): DSGVTQTPKHLITATGQRVTLRCSPRSGDLSVYWYQQSLDQGLQFLIQYYNGEERAKGNILERFSAQQFPDLHSELNLSSLELGDSALYFCASSVTYYNEQFFGPGTRLTVL.

The chain links TRBV12-3 or TRBV12-4 to TRBJ2-7; tentative D call: TRBD2 (5 bases). V was clipped by 5 bases and J by 7 bases, with 15 bases between them. The CDR3 has 13 residues. CDR3 in amino acids: CASSLGLGGEQYF. CDR3 bases: TGTGCCAGCAGTCTTGGCCTAGGAGGTGAGCAGTACTTC.

The rearrangement joins TRBV5-1 to TRBJ2-5, with TRBD2 identical over 7 bases. Germline CDR1 is SGHRS and CDR2 is YFSETQ. Trimming removed 2 bases from V and 4 bases from J; junction bases left unmatched: 20. The CDR3 extends over 19 amino acids. CDR3 in amino acids: CASSFGGNLSPYVRETQYF. CDR3 coding DNA: TGCGCCAGCAGCTTCGGGGGGAACTTGTCCCCATATGTACGAGAGACCCAGTACTTC.

Only a few counts were recorded for this clonotype. The chain links TRBV12-3 or TRBV12-4 to TRBJ1-1; weak D call: TRBD1 (5 bases). Deletions cut 2 bases from V and 0 bases from J, with 10 bases between. The CDR3 runs 15 residues. CDR3 in amino acids: CASSLTTGVNTEAFF. CDR3 coding DNA: TGTGCCAGCAGTTTAACTACAGGAGTGAACACTGAAGCTTTCTTT.

The genes are TRBV2 and TRBJ1-5, with D uncertain. Germline CDR1 is SNHLY and CDR2 is FYNNEI. The CDR3 has 14 amino acids. Trimming shortened V by 5 bases and J by 0 bases, and 8 bases separated the two germline ends. The CDR3 protein is CASSTAFSNQPQHF. The CDR3 nucleotides read TGTGCCAGCAGTACAGCTTTTAGCAATCAGCCCCAGCATTTT.

This clonotype was recorded at least ten times. V gene TRBV12-3 or TRBV12-4 combines with J gene TRBJ2-2; D possibly corresponds to TRBD1 (5 bases). The CDR3 spans 16 residues. Trimming removed 4 bases at V and 2 bases at J, with 14 bases between. Here the CDR3 reads CASSSNGALNTGELFF. CDR3 bases: TGTGCCAGCAGTTCCAATGGGGCCTTAAACACCGGGGAGCTGTTTTTT.

This clonotype was found a few times. The chain has TRBV18 and TRBJ2-1, with a weak D call TRBD2 (6 bases). This CDR3 has 14 residues. CDR1 and CDR2 from the germline V gene are KGHSH and LQKENI. The V end was cut by 3 bases, the J end by 6 bases, with 12 bases between. The CDR3 DNA is TGTGCCAGCTCACCTGGACTAACTATCAATGAGCAGTTCTTC. This encodes CASSPGLTINEQFF.

This clonotype was detected only a few times. No DNA is shown, since the ends of the CDR3 on it are uncertain; the CDR3 is the one TCRdb lists. The chain joins TRBV5-1 to TRBJ1-2; the D call in the table, TRBD1, was not verified against the DNA. Germline CDR1 and CDR2: SGHRS and YFSETQ. The CDR3 has 17 residues if both end residues are counted. The CDR3 protein is CASSLSWTGNFGDGYTF.

This clonotype was observed a few times. This chain links TRBV5-1 with TRBJ1-1; 7 bases are a match to TRBD1. Germline V gives CDR1 SGHRS, CDR2 YFSETQ. This CDR3 is built from 13 residues. Trimming took 0 bases from V and 7 from J; bases not matched to a gene: 3. The CDR3 DNA reads as TGCGCCAGCAGCTTGGGACAGGGTGGTGAAGCTTTCTTT. This encodes CASSLGQGGEAFF.

This clonotype was counted only a few times. The chain uses TRBV10-3 and TRBJ2-1; perhaps TRBD1 as D (6 bases). This CDR3 has 16 amino acids. Deletions cut 4 bases from V and 0 bases from J, with 13 bases between. The germline V gene encodes CDR1 ENHRY and CDR2 SYGVKD. The CDR3: CAISASTGASYNEQFF. In DNA form, the CDR3 reads TGTGCCATCAGTGCCTCGACAGGAGCCTCCTACAATGAGCAGTTCTTC.

This clonotype appeared a few times. The V and J genes are TRBV5-1 and TRBJ2-1; possibly TRBD1 or TRBD2 for D (6 bases each). The V end lost 0 bases, the J end lost 8 bases, and 21 bases lay between the germline ends. CDR1 and CDR2 (germline): SGHRS, YFSETQ. The CDR3 runs 17 residues. In nucleotides, the CDR3 is TGCGCCAGCAGCTTGGACCCGGGTGGGGGGCCCTTCGATGAGCAGTTCTTC. Its translation: CASSLDPGGGPFDEQFF.

The chain uses TRBV5-1 and TRBJ1-2, with TRBD1 matching over 7 bases. The germline V gene encodes CDR1 SGHRS and CDR2 YFSETQ. V dropped 0 bases and J dropped 8; count of bases not matched to a gene: 7. This CDR3 region has 14 residues. The CDR3 DNA is TGCGCCAGCAGCTTGGTCGGCCAGGGGGACGGCTACACCTTC. This encodes CASSLVGQGDGYTF.

This clonotype was observed a handful of times. The chain uses TRBV20-1 and TRBJ2-1; 9 positions match TRBD1. The ends lost 3 bases at V and 8 bases at J; junction bases unmatched: 11. Germline V gene sequence: CDR1 DFQATT, CDR2 SNEGSKA (reference sequence). The CDR3 totals 15 residues. This CDR3 is CSARTPGQGRDEQFF. CDR3 DNA: TGCAGTGCTAGGACTCCGGGACAGGGTAGGGATGAGCAGTTCTTC.